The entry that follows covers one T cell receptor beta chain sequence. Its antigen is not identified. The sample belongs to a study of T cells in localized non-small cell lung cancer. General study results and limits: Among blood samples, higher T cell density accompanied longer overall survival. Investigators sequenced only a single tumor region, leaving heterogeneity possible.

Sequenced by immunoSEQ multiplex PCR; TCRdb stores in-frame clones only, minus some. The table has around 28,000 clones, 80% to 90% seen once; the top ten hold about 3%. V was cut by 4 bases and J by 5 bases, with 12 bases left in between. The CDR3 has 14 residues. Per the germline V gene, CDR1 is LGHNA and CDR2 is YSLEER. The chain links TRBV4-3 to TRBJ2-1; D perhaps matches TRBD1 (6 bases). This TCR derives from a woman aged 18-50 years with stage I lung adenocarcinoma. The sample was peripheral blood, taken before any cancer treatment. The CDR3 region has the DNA TGCGCCAGCAGCCTCGGGACACCTAACAATGAGCAGTTCTTC. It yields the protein CASSLGTPNNEQFF.